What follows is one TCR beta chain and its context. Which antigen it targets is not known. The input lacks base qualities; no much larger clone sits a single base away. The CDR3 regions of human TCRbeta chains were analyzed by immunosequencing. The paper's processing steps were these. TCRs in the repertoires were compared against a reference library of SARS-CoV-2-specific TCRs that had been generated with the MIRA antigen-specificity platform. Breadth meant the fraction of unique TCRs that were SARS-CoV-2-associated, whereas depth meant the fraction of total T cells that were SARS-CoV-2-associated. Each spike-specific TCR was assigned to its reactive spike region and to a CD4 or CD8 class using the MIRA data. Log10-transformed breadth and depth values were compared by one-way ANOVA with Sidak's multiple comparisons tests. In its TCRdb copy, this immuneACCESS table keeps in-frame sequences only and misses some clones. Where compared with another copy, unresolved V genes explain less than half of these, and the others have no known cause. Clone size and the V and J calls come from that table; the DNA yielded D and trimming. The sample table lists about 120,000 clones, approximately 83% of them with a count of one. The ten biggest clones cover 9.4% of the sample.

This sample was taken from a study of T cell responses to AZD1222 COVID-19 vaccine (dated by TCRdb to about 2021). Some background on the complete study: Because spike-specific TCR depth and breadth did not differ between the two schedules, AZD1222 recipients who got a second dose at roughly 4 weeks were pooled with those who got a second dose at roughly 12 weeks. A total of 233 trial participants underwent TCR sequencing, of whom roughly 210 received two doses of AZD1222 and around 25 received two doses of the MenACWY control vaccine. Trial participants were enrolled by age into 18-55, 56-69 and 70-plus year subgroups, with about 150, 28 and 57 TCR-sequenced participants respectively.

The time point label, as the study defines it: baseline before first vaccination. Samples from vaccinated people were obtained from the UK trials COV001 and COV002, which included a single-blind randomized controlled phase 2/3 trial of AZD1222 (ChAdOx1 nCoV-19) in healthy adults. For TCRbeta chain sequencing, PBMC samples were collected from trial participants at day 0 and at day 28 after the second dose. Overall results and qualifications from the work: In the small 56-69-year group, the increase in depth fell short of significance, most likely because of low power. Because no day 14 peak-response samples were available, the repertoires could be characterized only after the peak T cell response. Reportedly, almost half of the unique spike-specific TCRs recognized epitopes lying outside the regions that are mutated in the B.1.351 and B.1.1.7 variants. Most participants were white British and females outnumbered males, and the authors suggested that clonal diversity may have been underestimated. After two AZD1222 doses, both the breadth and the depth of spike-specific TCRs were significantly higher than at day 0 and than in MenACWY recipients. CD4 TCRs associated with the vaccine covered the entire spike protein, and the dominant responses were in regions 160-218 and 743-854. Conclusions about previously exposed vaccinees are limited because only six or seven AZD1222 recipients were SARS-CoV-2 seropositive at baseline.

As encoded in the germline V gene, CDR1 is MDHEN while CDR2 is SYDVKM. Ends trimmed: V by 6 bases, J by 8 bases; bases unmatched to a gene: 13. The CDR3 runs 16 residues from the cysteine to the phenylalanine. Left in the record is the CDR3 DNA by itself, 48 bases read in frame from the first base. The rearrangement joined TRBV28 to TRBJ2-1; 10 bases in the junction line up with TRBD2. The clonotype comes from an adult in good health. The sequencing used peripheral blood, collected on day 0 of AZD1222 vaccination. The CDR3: CASSPPSGSRRYEQFF. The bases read TGTGCCAGCAGCCCACCTAGCGGGAGTCGAAGGTATGAGCAGTTCTTC. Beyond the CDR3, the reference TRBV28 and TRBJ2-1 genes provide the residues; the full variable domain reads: DVKVTQSSRYLVKRTGEKVFLECVQDMDHENMFWYRQDPGLGLRLIYFSYDVKMKEKGDIPEGYSVSREKKERFSLILESASTNQTSMYLCASSPPSGSRRYEQFFGPGTRLTVL.